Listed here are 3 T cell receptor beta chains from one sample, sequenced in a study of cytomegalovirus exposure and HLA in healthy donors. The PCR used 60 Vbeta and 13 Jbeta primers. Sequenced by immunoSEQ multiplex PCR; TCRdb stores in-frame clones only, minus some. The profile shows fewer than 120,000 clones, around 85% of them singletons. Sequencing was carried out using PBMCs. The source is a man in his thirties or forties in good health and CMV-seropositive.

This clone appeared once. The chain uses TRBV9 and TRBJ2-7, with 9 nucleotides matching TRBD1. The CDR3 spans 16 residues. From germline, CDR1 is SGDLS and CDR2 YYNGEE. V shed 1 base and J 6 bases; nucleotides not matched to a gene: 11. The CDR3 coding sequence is TGTGCCAGCAGCGTACCAAAAAGGACAGGGGAGTGCGAGCAGTACTTC. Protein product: CASSVPKRTGECEQYF.

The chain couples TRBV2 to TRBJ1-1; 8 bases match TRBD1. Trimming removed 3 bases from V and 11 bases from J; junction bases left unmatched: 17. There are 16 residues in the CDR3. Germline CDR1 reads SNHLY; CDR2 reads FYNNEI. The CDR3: CASSDQYSGQGNVAFF. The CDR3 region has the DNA TGTGCCAGCAGTGATCAGTACTCCGGACAGGGTAACGTTGCTTTCTTT.

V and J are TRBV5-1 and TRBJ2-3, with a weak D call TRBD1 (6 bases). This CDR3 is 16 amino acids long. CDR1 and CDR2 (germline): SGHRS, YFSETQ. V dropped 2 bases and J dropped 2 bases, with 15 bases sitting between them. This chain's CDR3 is CASSLPGQRPTDTQYF. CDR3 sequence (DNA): TGCGCCAGCAGCTTACCGGGACAAAGACCCACAGATACGCAGTATTTT.